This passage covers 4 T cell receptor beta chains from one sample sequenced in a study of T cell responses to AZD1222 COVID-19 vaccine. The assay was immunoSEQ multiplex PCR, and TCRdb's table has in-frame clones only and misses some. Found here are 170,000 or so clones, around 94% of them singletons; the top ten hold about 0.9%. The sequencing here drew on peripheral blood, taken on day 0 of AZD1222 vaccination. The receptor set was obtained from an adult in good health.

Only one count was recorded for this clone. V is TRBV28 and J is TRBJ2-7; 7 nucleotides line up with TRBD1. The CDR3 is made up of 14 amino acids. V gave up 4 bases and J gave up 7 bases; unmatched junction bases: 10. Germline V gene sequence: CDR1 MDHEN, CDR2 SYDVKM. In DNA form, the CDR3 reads TGTGCCAGCAGTTCCGAAATAAGGGGGCGTGAGCAGTACTTC. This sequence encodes CASSSEIRGREQYF.

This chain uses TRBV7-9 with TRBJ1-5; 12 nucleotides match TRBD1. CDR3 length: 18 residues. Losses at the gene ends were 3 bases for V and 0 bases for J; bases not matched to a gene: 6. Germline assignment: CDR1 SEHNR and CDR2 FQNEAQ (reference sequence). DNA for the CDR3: TGTGCCAGCAGCTTGGGACAGGGGGCGGGATATAGCAATCAGCCCCAGCATTTT. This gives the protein CASSLGQGAGYSNQPQHF. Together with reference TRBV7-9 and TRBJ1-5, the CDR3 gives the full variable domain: DTGVSQNPRHKITKRGQNVTFRCDPISEHNRLYWYRQTLGQGPEFLTYFQNEAQLEKSRLLSDRFSAERPKGSFSTLEIQRTEQGDSAMYLCASSLGQGAGYSNQPQHFGDGTRLSIL.

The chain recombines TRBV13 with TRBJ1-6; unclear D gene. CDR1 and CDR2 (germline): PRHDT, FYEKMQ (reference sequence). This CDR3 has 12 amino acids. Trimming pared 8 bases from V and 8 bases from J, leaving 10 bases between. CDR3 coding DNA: TGTGCCAGCGGTGACGGGGATTCACCCCTCCACTTT. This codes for CASGDGDSPLHF.

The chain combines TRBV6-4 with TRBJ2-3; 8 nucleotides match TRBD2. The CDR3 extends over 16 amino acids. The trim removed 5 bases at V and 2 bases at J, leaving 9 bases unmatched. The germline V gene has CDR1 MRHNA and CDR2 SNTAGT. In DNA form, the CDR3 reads TGTGCCAGCAGTCAAACCCGCGGGGGGTTCACAGATACGCAGTATTTT. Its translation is CASSQTRGGFTDTQYF.